Listed below are T cell receptor beta chains from one sample, sequenced in a study of OX40 agonist ivuxolimab in advanced cancers. Measured with immunoSEQ multiplex PCR; TCRdb has only the in-frame clones, and not every one. The table lists 65,000 to 95,000 clones, about 85% of them singletons. This sample comprised CD4+ or CD8+ T cells sorted from blood, obtained in a trial of the OX40 agonist ivuxolimab. The receptors were gathered from an adult with an advanced solid tumor such as melanoma, head and neck, liver or kidney cancer. The CDR3 runs from the conserved cysteine through the conserved F or W. The D gene is left open where the match is weak. Size values are once, few and many counts, or a class for expanded clones, and some rows have none.

-	TRBV11-2	-	TRBJ1-1	CASSLDSTEAFF	TGTGCCAGCAGCTTAGATAGTACTGAAGCTTTCTTT
once	TRBV5-1	-	TRBJ2-1	CASSLDSYNEQFF	TGCGCCAGCAGCTTGGACTCCTACAATGAGCAGTTCTTC
-	TRBV28	TRBD1	TRBJ2-7	CASSLGFWDRAHEQYF	TGTGCCAGCAGTTTAGGTTTTTGGGACAGGGCCCACGAGCAGTACTTC
-	TRBV15	TRBD2	TRBJ2-7	CATSSYMVREAASYEQYF	TGTGCCACCAGCAGTTATATGGTGCGGGAGGCTGCCTCCTACGAGCAGTACTTC
-	TRBV7-9	-	TRBJ1-1	CASSLMNTEAFF	TGTGCCAGCAGCTTAATGAACACTGAAGCTTTCTTT
-	TRBV5-1	-	TRBJ1-1	CASTQSGLRGAEAFF	TGCGCCAGCACCCAATCGGGACTCCGGGGAGCTGAAGCTTTCTTT
-	TRBV7-9	TRBD1	TRBJ2-7	CASSPGTESYEQYF	TGTGCCAGCAGCCCCGGGACAGAATCCTACGAGCAGTACTTC
-	TRBV11-2	-	TRBJ2-3	CASSLSHTQYF	TGTGCCAGCAGCCTCAGCCATACGCAGTATTTT
-	TRBV7-9	-	TRBJ2-7	CASSLADTVYEQYF	TGTGCCAGCAGCTTAGCTGATACCGTCTACGAGCAGTACTTC
-	TRBV7-9	-	TRBJ1-2	CASSLTGLYGYTF	TGTGCCAGCAGCTTAACAGGGCTTTATGGCTACACCTTC
-	TRBV25-1	-	TRBJ2-7	CASSEIPPSEQYF	TGTGCCAGCAGTGAAATCCCACCTAGCGAGCAGTACTTC
-	TRBV28	TRBD1	TRBJ2-5	CASSLQGDVETQYF	TGTGCCAGCAGTTTACAGGGGGACGTAGAGACCCAGTACTTC
-	TRBV5-1	-	TRBJ1-2	CASSPLDYYGYTF	TGCGCCAGCAGCCCCTTAGATTACTATGGCTACACCTTC
-	TRBV28	-	TRBJ2-4	CASRHPRRDSINIQYF	TGTGCCAGCAGACACCCACGGAGGGACAGTATAAACATTCAGTACTTC
-	TRBV30	-	TRBJ1-1	CAWSVKFQGNTEAFF	TGTGCCTGGAGTGTAAAATTTCAGGGAAACACTGAAGCTTTCTTT
-	TRBV9	-	TRBJ1-2	CASSVPFGSIVF	TGTGCCAGCAGCGTCCCCTTCGGGAGCATAGTCTTC
-	TRBV28	TRBD2	TRBJ2-4	CASSLVPGGENIQYF	TGTGCCAGCAGTTTGGTCCCCGGGGGGGAAAACATTCAGTACTTC
-	TRBV19	-	TRBJ1-2	CASSIRDPAYGYTF	TGTGCCAGTAGTATCCGGGATCCCGCCTATGGCTACACCTTC
-	TRBV11-3	TRBD1	TRBJ1-2	CASSLGQGGGYTF	TGTGCCAGCAGCTTGGGACAGGGGGGTGGCTACACCTTC
-	TRBV12-5	TRBD1	TRBJ2-7	CASGLDPGQGTYEQYF	TGTGCTAGTGGTTTGGACCCGGGACAGGGGACCTACGAGCAGTACTTC
-	TRBV10-3	-	TRBJ1-5	CAISEGQGGNQPQHF	TGTGCCATCAGTGAAGGGCAGGGTGGCAATCAGCCCCAGCATTTT
few	TRBV2	-	TRBJ1-4	CASSGQRNEKLFF	TGTGCCAGCAGTGGGCAGAGAAATGAAAAACTGTTTTTT
few	TRBV5-6	TRBD2	TRBJ2-7	CASSSGTSGRAYEQYF	TGTGCCAGCAGCTCCGGGACTAGCGGGAGGGCATATGAGCAGTACTTC
once	TRBV6-5	-	TRBJ2-6	CASSQDSGANVLTF	TGTGCCAGCAGCCAGGACAGTGGGGCCAACGTCCTGACTTTC
once	TRBV19	-	TRBJ1-1	CASSVYRDSAEAFF	TGTGCCAGTAGTGTATACAGGGATAGCGCTGAAGCTTTCTTT
-	TRBV2	-	TRBJ2-4	CASSGVVTPLAKNIQYF	TGTGCCAGCAGTGGAGTTGTGACGCCACTAGCCAAAAACATTCAGTACTTC
-	TRBV19	-	TRBJ1-2	CASSISRGHWYGYTF	TGTGCCAGTAGTATATCCCGGGGACACTGGTATGGCTACACCTTC
-	TRBV7-2	-	TRBJ1-5	CASSLYSGSNQPQHF	TGTGCCAGCAGCTTATATTCCGGGAGCAATCAGCCCCAGCATTTT
-	TRBV6-5	-	TRBJ1-1	CASSYLNSGPNTEAFF	TGTGCCAGCAGTTACTTGAACTCAGGGCCGAACACTGAAGCTTTCTTT
-	TRBV6-6	TRBD1	TRBJ2-4	CASSYPDRGFGNIQYF	TGTGCCAGCAGTTACCCCGACAGGGGCTTTGGAAACATTCAGTACTTC
-	TRBV11-3	-	TRBJ2-7	CASSLGRVDEQYF	TGTGCCAGCAGCTTGGGCAGGGTGGACGAGCAGTACTTC
-	TRBV6-5	-	TRBJ2-1	CASSYSLGNEQFF	TGTGCCAGCAGTTACTCCCTAGGGAATGAGCAGTTCTTC
-	TRBV19	-	TRBJ2-2	CASSAAGELFF	TGTGCCAGTAGTGCGGCCGGGGAGCTGTTTTTT
once	TRBV6-5	-	TRBJ2-7	CASSPSWEQYF	TGTGCCAGCAGCCCCTCTTGGGAGCAGTACTTC
-	TRBV30	-	TRBJ1-1	CASAWGTEAFF	TGTGCCAGCGCATGGGGCACTGAAGCTTTCTTT
-	TRBV7-9	TRBD2	TRBJ2-1	CASSPRTSGSYNEQFF	TGTGCCAGCAGCCCCCGGACTAGCGGGAGCTACAATGAGCAGTTCTTC
-	TRBV6-1	TRBD2	TRBJ2-1	CASSVTSGSSYNEQFF	TGTGCCAGCAGTGTAACTAGCGGGAGCTCCTACAATGAGCAGTTCTTC
few	TRBV2	-	TRBJ2-7	CASSGLYEQYF	TGTGCCAGCAGCGGCCTATACGAGCAGTACTTC
-	TRBV4-1	TRBD1	TRBJ1-2	CASSQDPGQGRWYGYTF	TGCGCCAGCAGCCAAGATCCTGGACAGGGGCGTTGGTATGGCTACACCTTC
-	TRBV19	-	TRBJ1-4	CASKKSYTTNEKLFF	TGTGCCAGTAAGAAGTCGTACACAACTAATGAAAAACTGTTTTTT
-	TRBV5-1	TRBD1	TRBJ2-1	CASSTDPGQGYYNEQFF	TGCGCCAGCAGCACTGATCCGGGACAGGGGTACTACAATGAGCAGTTCTTC
-	TRBV10-1	-	TRBJ2-7	CASSLSGGHEQYF	TGCGCCAGCAGCCTATCTGGGGGCCACGAGCAGTACTTC
-	TRBV19	-	TRBJ2-3	CASSMFAGTDTQYF	TGTGCCAGTAGTATGTTCGCGGGAACAGATACGCAGTATTTT
-	TRBV27	-	TRBJ1-6	CASSIINSYNSPLHF	TGTGCCAGCAGTATTATCAACTCCTATAATTCACCCCTCCACTTT
-	TRBV4-1	-	TRBJ1-4	CASSQVVRVREKLFF	TGCGCCAGCAGCCAAGTGGTCAGGGTACGTGAAAAACTGTTTTTT
few	TRBV10-2	-	TRBJ1-5	CASSELKLQPQHF	TGCGCCAGCAGTGAGTTAAAGTTGCAGCCCCAGCATTTT
-	TRBV21-1	-	TRBJ1-4	CASSKEAGGANEKLFF	TGTGCCAGCAGCAAAGAGGCAGGGGGGGCCAATGAAAAACTGTTTTTT
-	TRBV11-2	-	TRBJ2-3	CASRSILDTQYF	TGTGCCAGCCGGTCGATTTTGGATACGCAGTATTTT
-	TRBV7-3	-	TRBJ2-3	CASSLVIGDTQYF	TGTGCCAGCAGCTTGGTCATTGGTGATACGCAGTATTTT
-	TRBV11-2	-	TRBJ1-5	CASSLSGNQPQHF	TGTGCCAGCAGCTTAAGTGGGAATCAGCCCCAGCATTTT
-	TRBV4-1	-	TRBJ1-4	CASSQDELEQRKLFF	TGCGCCAGCAGCCAAGATGAGCTCGAGCAGAGAAAACTGTTTTTT
-	TRBV15	TRBD1	TRBJ2-1	CATEGTGGDEQFF	TGTGCCACCGAAGGGACAGGGGGGGATGAGCAGTTCTTC
-	TRBV6-1	-	TRBJ2-2	CASSEYGSGELFF	TGTGCCAGCAGTGAGTACGGGTCCGGGGAGCTGTTTTTT
-	TRBV5-1	-	TRBJ2-1	CASGQLDPPGHSDEQFF	TGCGCCAGCGGCCAGTTGGACCCCCCGGGACACAGCGATGAGCAGTTCTTC
-	TRBV10-3	-	TRBJ2-1	CLTGEHWGASPKGKFF	TGTCTCACTGGGGAGCACTGGGGAGCGTCCCCGAAAGGGAAGTTCTTC
-	TRBV5-6	-	TRBJ2-1	CASSLWFVGEQFF	TGTGCCAGCAGCTTGTGGTTCGTTGGGGAGCAGTTCTTC
-	TRBV11-2	TRBD1	TRBJ2-7	CASSSSGGLYEQYF	TGTGCCAGCAGCTCGTCAGGGGGCCTCTACGAGCAGTACTTC
many	TRBV11-2	-	TRBJ1-2	CASSLLSNLGGGYTF	TGTGCCAGCAGCTTATTGAGTAACTTGGGGGGCGGCTACACCTTC
-	TRBV4-1	TRBD2	TRBJ2-1	CASSQVSSGSSLSYNEQFF	TGCGCCAGCAGCCAAGTTTCTAGCGGGAGCAGTCTCTCCTACAATGAGCAGTTCTTC